This TCR beta chain was captured in a study of shared clonotypes between healthy human individuals. Study in general: The study drew on two women and a few men aged 18 to 49 as donors.

Study-wide findings and caveats: Shared clonotypes across all four donors exceeded non-shared ones in generation probability. Measured sharing among donors was expected to vary with sequencing depth.

Note on this clone: Its antigen is as yet unknown.

Every subset had its genomic DNA shared out evenly among several immunoSEQ plates. Sequencing was performed with immunoSEQ multiplex PCR; in TCRdb, only in-frame clones are kept and a portion is missing. The sample consists of a few million clones, more than 80% of them appearing once. The receptor was isolated from a man aged 18 to 29 in good health. The sequencing sample was made of naive CD4+ T cells sorted from blood. Described subset: CD45RA+ positively selected.

This CDR3 is CASSLSGSSNQPQHF. The CDR3 bases are TGTGCCAGCAGTTTATCGGGGAGTAGCAATCAGCCCCAGCATTTT. This chain uses TRBV27 with TRBJ1-5, with D hard to call. CDR1 MNHEY and CDR2 SMNVEV come from the germline V gene (reference sequence). The CDR3 loop spans 15 amino acids. Trimming removed 0 bases from V and 0 bases from J, with 6 bases in between.